The T cell receptor (beta chain) under discussion was sequenced for a study of neurological immune-mediated disorders. Ten or more counts support this clonotype. The antigen is undetermined. The study used blood bank volunteers in Maryland, USA, as healthy controls. Notes on the study in general: The greatest TCR clonal expansion occurred in HTLV-1-associated myelopathy and the least in multiple sclerosis, which fell below healthy controls.

Synthesis of cDNA used 5'RACE (with 10-nucleotide random UMIs). TCRdb recomputed calls from the 5' RACE reads with MiXCR, one row per CDR3 protein. The sample includes approximately 30,000 distinct CDR3 sequences, under 6% seen only once; the top ten take roughly 2%. The CDR3 extends over 17 amino acids. Trimming took 5 bases from V and 3 from J; bases not matched to a gene: 14. The chain is built from TRBV12-3 or TRBV12-4 and TRBJ2-3; 7 bases are shared with TRBD2. Sequenced input: CD4+ T cells from blood. This clonotype originated in a woman aged 45-65 years in good health. CDR3 DNA sequence: TGTGCCAGCAGTCCGAGCCCCTCGCGGGGGTATACAGATACGCAGTATTTT. Protein: CASSPSPSRGYTDTQYF.